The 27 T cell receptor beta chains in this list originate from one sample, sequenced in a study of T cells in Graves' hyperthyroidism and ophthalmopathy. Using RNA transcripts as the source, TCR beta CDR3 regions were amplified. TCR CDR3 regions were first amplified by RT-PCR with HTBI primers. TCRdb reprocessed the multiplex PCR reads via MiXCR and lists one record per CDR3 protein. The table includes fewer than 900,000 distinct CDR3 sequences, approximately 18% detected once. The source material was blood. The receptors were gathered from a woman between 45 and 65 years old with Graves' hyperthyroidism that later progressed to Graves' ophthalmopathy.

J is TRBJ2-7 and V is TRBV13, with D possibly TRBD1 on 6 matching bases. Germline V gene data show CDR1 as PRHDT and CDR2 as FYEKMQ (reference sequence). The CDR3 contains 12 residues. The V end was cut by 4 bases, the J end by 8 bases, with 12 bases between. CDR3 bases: TGTGCCAGCAGCTCCCAGGGGACGAAGCAGTACTTC. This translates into CASSSQGTKQYF.

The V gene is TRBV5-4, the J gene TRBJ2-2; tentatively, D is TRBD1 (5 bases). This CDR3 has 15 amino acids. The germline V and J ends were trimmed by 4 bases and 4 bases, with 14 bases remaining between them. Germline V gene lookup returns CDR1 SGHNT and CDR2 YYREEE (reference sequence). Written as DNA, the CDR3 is TGTGCCAGCAGCCGTTTAGGGGCGAGCACCGGGGAGCTGTTTTTT. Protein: CASSRLGASTGELFF. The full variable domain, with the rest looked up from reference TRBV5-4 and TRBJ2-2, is ETGVTQSPTHLIKTRGQQVTLRCSSQSGHNTVSWYQQALGQGPQFIFQYYREEENGRGNFPPRFSGLQFPNYSSELNVNALELDDSALYLCASSRLGASTGELFFGEGSRLTVL.

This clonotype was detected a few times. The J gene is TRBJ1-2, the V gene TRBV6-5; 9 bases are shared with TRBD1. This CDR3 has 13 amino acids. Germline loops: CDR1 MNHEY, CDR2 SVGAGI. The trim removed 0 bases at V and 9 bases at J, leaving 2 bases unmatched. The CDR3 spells CASSYSTGGRYTF. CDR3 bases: TGTGCCAGCAGTTACTCGACAGGGGGACGCTACACCTTC.

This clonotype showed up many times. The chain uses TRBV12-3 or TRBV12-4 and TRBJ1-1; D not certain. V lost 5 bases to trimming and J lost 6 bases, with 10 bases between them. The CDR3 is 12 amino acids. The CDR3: CASSIGAPEAFF. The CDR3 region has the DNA TGTGCCAGCAGTATTGGAGCTCCTGAAGCTTTCTTT.

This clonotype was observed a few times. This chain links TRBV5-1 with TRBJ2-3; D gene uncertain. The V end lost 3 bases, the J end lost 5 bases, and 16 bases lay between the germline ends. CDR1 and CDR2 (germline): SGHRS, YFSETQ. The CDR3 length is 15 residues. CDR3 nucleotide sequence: TGCGCCAGCAGCTACCTACCGAGCGTTGGAGATACGCAGTATTTT. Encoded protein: CASSYLPSVGDTQYF.

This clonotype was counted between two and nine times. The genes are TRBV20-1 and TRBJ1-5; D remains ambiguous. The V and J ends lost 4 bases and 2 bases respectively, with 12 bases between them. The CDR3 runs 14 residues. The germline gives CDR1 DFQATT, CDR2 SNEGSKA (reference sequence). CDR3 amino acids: CSANNGQGNQPQHF. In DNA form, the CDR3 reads TGCAGTGCTAATAACGGGCAGGGCAATCAGCCCCAGCATTTT.

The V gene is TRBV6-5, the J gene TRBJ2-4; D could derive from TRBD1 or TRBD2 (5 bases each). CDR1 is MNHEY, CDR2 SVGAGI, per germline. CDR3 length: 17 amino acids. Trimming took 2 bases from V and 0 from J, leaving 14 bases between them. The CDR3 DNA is TGTGCCAGCAGTTACGGGGGTCCTTACGTAGCCAAAAACATTCAGTACTTC. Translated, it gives CASSYGGPYVAKNIQYF.

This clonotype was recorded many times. CDR3 DNA: TGTGCCAGCAGCCAAGATCAGACAGAATATGGCTACACCTTC. Encoded protein: CASSQDQTEYGYTF. The chain joins TRBV3-1 to TRBJ1-2; TRBD1 might be the D (5 bases). The germline CDR1 and CDR2 sequences are LGHDT and YNNKEL (reference sequence). There are 14 residues in the CDR3. Between the trimmed V and J ends, which lost 0 bases and 5 bases, there was a span of 10 bases.

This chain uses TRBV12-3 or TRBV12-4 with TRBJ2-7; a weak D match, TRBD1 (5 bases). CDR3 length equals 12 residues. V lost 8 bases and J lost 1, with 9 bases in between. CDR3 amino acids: CASGGQSYEQYF. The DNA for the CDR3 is TGTGCCAGCGGCGGACAATCCTACGAGCAGTACTTC.

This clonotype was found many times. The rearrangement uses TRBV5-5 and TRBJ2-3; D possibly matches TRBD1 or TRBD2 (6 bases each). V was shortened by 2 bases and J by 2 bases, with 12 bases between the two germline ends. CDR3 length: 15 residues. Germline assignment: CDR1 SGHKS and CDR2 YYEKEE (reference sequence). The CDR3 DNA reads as TGTGCCAGCAGCTTCGAGGGGGGACCCACAGATACGCAGTATTTT. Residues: CASSFEGGPTDTQYF.

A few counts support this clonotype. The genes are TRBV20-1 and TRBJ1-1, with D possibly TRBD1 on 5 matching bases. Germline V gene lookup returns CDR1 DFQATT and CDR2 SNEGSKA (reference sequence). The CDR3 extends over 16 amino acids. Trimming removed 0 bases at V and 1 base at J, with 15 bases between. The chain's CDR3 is CSARDTFQGANTEAFF. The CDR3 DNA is TGCAGTGCTAGAGACACCTTCCAGGGCGCGAACACTGAAGCTTTCTTT.

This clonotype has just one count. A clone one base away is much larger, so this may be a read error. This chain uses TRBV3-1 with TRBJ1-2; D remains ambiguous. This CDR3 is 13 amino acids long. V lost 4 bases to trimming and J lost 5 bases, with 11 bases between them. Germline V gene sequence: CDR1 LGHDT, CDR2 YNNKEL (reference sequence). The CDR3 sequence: CASSRGSLYGYTF. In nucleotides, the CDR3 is TGTGCCAGCAGCCGAGGGAGCCTATATGGCTACACCTTC.

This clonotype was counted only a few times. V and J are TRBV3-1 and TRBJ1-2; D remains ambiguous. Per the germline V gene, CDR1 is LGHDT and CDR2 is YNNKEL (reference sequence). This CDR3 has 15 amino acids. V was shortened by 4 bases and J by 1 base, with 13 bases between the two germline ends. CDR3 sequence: CASSPTDRFNYGYTF. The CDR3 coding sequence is TGTGCCAGCAGCCCCACGGACCGATTTAACTATGGCTACACCTTC.

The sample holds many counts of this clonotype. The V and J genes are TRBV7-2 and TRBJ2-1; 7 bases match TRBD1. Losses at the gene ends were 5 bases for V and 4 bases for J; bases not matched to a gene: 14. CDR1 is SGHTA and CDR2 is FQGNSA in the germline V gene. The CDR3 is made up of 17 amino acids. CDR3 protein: CASSRTRRDRLYNEQFF. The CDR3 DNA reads TGTGCCAGCAGCCGCACCCGTCGGGACAGACTATACAATGAGCAGTTCTTC.

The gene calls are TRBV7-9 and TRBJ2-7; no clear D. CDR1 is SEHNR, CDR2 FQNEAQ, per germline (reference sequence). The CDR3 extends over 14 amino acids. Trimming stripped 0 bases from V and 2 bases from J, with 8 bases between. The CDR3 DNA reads TGTGCCAGCAGCTTAGCAACAGCAACCTACGAGCAGTACTTC. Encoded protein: CASSLATATYEQYF. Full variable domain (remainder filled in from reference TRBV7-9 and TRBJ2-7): DTGVSQNPRHKITKRGQNVTFRCDPISEHNRLYWYRQTLGQGPEFLTYFQNEAQLEKSRLLSDRFSAERPKGSFSTLEIQRTEQGDSAMYLCASSLATATYEQYFGPGTRLTVT.

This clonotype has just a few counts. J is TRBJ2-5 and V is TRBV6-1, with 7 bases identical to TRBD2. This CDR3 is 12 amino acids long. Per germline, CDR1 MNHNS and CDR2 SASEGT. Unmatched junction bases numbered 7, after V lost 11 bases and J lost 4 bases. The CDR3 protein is CAAGVIRETQYF. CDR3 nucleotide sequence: TGTGCCGCGGGGGTTATTCGAGAGACCCAGTACTTC.

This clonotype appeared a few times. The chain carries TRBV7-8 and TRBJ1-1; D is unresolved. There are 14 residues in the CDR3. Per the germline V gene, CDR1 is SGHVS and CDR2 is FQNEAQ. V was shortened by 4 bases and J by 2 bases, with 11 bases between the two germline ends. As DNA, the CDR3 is TGTGCCAGCAGCTGGTCCGGACCCAACACTGAAGCTTTCTTT. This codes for CASSWSGPNTEAFF.

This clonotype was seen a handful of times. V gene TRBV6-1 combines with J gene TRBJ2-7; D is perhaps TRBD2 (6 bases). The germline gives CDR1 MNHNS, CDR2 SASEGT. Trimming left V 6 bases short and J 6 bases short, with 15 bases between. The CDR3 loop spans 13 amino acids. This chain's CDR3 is CASSPGPRGEQYF. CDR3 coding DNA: TGTGCCAGCAGCCCGGGACCGCGGGGCGAGCAGTACTTC.

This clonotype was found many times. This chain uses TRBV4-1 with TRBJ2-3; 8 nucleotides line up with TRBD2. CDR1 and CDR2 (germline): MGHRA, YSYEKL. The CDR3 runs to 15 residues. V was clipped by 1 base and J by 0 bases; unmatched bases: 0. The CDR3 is CASSQVAGSTDTQYF. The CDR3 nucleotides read TGCGCCAGCAGCCAAGTAGCGGGGAGCACAGATACGCAGTATTTT.

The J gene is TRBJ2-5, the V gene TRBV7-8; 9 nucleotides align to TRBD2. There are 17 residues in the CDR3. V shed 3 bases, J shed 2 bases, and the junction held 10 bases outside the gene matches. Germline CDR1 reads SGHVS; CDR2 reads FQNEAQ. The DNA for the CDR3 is TGTGCCAGCAGCTTGCTGAGACTAGCGGCTACACAAGAGACCCAGTACTTC. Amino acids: CASSLLRLAATQETQYF.

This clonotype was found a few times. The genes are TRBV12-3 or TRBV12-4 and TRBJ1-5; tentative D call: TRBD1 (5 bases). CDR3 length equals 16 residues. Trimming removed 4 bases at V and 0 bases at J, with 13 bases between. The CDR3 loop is CASSSYGTDSNQPQHF. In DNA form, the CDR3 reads TGTGCCAGCAGTTCCTACGGGACGGATAGCAATCAGCCCCAGCATTTT.

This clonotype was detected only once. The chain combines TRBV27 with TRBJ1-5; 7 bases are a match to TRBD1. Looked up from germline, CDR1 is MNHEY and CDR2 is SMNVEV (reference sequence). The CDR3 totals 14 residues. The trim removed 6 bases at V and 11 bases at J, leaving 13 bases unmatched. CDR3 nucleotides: TGTGCCAGCAGCTCCGGGGCCCCAGGGGGGACCCAGCATTTT. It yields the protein CASSSGAPGGTQHF.

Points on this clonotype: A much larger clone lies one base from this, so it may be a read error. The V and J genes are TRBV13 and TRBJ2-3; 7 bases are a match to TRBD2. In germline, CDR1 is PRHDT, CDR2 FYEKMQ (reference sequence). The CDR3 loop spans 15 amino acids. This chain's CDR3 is CANSLTSARTDTQYF. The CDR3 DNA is TGTGCCAACAGCCTTACTAGCGCCCGCACAGATACGCAGTATTTT.

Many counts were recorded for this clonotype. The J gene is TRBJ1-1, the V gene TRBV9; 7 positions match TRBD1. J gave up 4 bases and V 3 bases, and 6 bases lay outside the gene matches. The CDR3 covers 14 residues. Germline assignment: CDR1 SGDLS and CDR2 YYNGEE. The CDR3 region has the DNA TGTGCCAGCAGCGCCGAGACAGGGCTCACTGAAGCTTTCTTT. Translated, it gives CASSAETGLTEAFF.

The CDR3 nucleotides are TGTGCCAGCAGCCCCGACCACAGGGCCTTTACGCAGTATTTT. Protein sequence: CASSPDHRAFTQYF. This rearrangement joins TRBV5-4 to TRBJ2-3, with D possibly matching TRBD1 (6 bases). The germline V gene has CDR1 SGHNT and CDR2 YYREEE (reference sequence). The CDR3 is 14 residues long. V was clipped by 4 bases and J by 8 bases, with 17 bases between them.

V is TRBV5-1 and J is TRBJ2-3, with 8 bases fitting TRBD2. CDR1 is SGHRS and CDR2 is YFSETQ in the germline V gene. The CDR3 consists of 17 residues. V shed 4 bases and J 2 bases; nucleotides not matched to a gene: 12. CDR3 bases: TGCGCCAGCAGCCAACTGGCGGGGGGAGTTAACACAGATACGCAGTATTTT. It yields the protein CASSQLAGGVNTDTQYF.

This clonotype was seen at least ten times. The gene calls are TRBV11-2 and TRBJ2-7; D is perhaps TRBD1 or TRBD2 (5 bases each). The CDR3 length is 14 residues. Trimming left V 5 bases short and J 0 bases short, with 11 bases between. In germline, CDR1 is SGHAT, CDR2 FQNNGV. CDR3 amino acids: CASSPSGTSYEQYF. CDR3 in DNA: TGTGCCAGCAGCCCCTCCGGGACCTCCTACGAGCAGTACTTC.